This entry lists 31 T cell receptor beta chains sequenced from one sample in a study of identical twins. TCRdb fed the 5' RACE reads into MiXCR, producing one record per CDR3 protein. The sample shows roughly 1.6 million distinct CDR3 sequences, 25% to 35% of them seen only once. Sequencing input: cord blood. These receptors were collected from a newborn girl in good health.

This clonotype turned up a few times. V is TRBV12-3 or TRBV12-4 and J is TRBJ2-3; 12 nucleotides line up with TRBD2. V was clipped by 3 bases and J by 4 bases; unmatched bases: 8. This CDR3 has 17 residues. The CDR3 nucleotides are TGTGCCAGCAGTTTGGCCCTAGCGGGGGGGCGGGCAGATACGCAGTATTTT. It translates to CASSLALAGGRADTQYF.

The chain combines TRBV15 with TRBJ2-5; 7 nucleotides align to TRBD2. The CDR3 has 14 amino acids. From germline, CDR1 is LNHNV and CDR2 YYDKDF (reference sequence). Trimming removed 0 bases from V and 11 bases from J; junction bases left unmatched: 9. This CDR3 reads CATSRDIAGEGQYF. The DNA of the CDR3 is TGTGCCACCAGCAGAGATATCGCGGGAGAGGGACAGTACTTC.

The genes are TRBV6-5 and TRBJ1-2; 11 bases align to TRBD1. V gave up 6 bases and J gave up 6 bases; unmatched junction bases: 6. The germline CDR1 and CDR2 sequences are MNHEY and SVGAGI. This CDR3 comprises 14 residues. CDR3 coding DNA: TGTGCCAGCAGCTGGACAGGGGGCGCCGATGGCTACACCTTC. It encodes CASSWTGGADGYTF.

V and J are TRBV5-4 and TRBJ1-2; no firm D call. The germline gives CDR1 SGHNT, CDR2 YYREEE (reference sequence). V was shortened by 0 bases and J by 8 bases, with 17 bases between the two germline ends. CDR3 length: 15 residues. CDR3: CASSLESRPSKGYTF. The CDR3, as DNA: TGTGCCAGCAGCTTGGAATCCAGACCGTCCAAGGGCTACACCTTC.

This chain joins TRBV29-1 and TRBJ2-1; either TRBD1 or TRBD2 may fit D (5 bases each). V lost 3 bases to trimming and J lost 0 bases, with 12 bases between them. From germline, CDR1 is SQVTM and CDR2 ANQGSEA. The CDR3 has 15 amino acids. The CDR3 nucleotides read TGCAGCGTTGAGTCTCCGGGGCCCTCCTACAATGAGCAGTTCTTC. Residues: CSVESPGPSYNEQFF.

V and J are TRBV12-5 and TRBJ1-2; 8 nucleotides agree with TRBD1. J gave up 4 bases and V 5 bases, and 6 bases lay outside the gene matches. Germline V gene sequence: CDR1 LGHNT, CDR2 FRNRAP. This CDR3 is built from 14 residues. The CDR3 reads CASGTGQASYGYTF. The CDR3 DNA sequence: TGTGCTAGTGGTACGGGACAGGCGTCCTATGGCTACACCTTC.

V usage is TRBV5-6 and J usage is TRBJ1-5; D is unclear. Germline CDR1 reads SGHDT; CDR2 reads YYEEEE. The CDR3 spans 17 residues. V lost 0 bases to trimming and J lost 3 bases, with 16 bases between them. CDR3 sequence reads: CASSLALGNLHNQPQHF. CDR3 nucleotide sequence: TGTGCCAGCAGCTTGGCTCTGGGCAACCTACACAATCAGCCCCAGCATTTT.

V is TRBV6-1 and J is TRBJ1-4, with D hard to call. Trimming removed 1 base from V and 5 bases from J, with 11 bases in between. Germline-derived CDR1 and CDR2 are MNHNS and SASEGT. CDR3 size: 15 residues. CDR3 region: CASSEVGFTNEKLFF. In nucleotides, the CDR3 is TGTGCCAGCAGTGAAGTGGGGTTTACGAATGAAAAACTGTTTTTT.

This clonotype was seen a handful of times. This chain connects TRBV28 to TRBJ2-3; TRBD2 matches at 9 bases. CDR1 is MDHEN and CDR2 is SYDVKM in the germline V gene. Trimming took 8 bases from V and 1 from J; bases not matched to a gene: 4. The CDR3 is 14 amino acids. CDR3 DNA: TGTGCCAGCGGAAGGACTAGCGGCACAGATACGCAGTATTTT. It translates to CASGRTSGTDTQYF.

The chain is built from TRBV20-1 and TRBJ1-5, with TRBD1 identical over 10 bases. This CDR3 spans 17 amino acids. CDR1 and CDR2 (germline): DFQATT, SNEGSKA (reference sequence). With V trimmed by 3 bases and J by 0 bases, 8 bases remained unmatched. In DNA, the CDR3 is TGCAGTGCTAGCCTGGGACAGGGGTCCTTTAGCAATCAGCCCCAGCATTTT. This sequence encodes CSASLGQGSFSNQPQHF.

The chain carries TRBV24-1 and TRBJ2-3; 7 bases match TRBD1. This CDR3 is built from 15 residues. Germline-derived CDR1 and CDR2 are KGHDR and SFDVKD. Trimming cost V 3 bases and J 5 bases; bases outside gene matches: 7. Written as DNA, the CDR3 is TGTGCCACCAGTGATGCCCGGGACAGTCGAGATACGCAGTATTTT. Translating it yields CATSDARDSRDTQYF.

In this sample, this clonotype turned up a few times. V and J are TRBV4-1 and TRBJ2-7; D unclear. Germline loops: CDR1 MGHRA, CDR2 YSYEKL. Deletions cut 2 bases from V and 0 bases from J, with 11 bases between. The length of the CDR3 is 15 residues. The CDR3: CASSQRVWGSYEQYF. CDR3 DNA: TGCGCCAGCAGCCAAAGGGTCTGGGGCTCCTACGAGCAGTACTTC.

V and J are TRBV12-3 or TRBV12-4 and TRBJ2-3, with TRBD2 matching 10 bases. V shed 6 bases, J shed 6 bases, and the junction held 12 bases outside the gene matches. The CDR3 totals 16 residues. The CDR3 here is CASRPRLAGGEDTQYF. CDR3 in DNA: TGTGCCAGCAGGCCCCGACTAGCGGGTGGAGAGGATACGCAGTATTTT.

The J gene is TRBJ2-7, the V gene TRBV9, with D possibly TRBD1 on 6 matching bases. Trimming shortened V by 4 bases and J by 2 bases, and 19 bases separated the two germline ends. The CDR3 sequence is 16 residues long. The V gene's germline CDR1 is SGDLS and CDR2 YYNGEE. CDR3 residues: CASSTRGDTGTYEQYF. CDR3 sequence (DNA): TGTGCCAGCAGCACCCGAGGGGACACTGGCACCTACGAGCAGTACTTC.

The rearrangement links TRBV5-4 to TRBJ2-3; 10 bases map to TRBD2. CDR1 is SGHNT and CDR2 is YYREEE in the germline V gene (reference sequence). The CDR3 has 16 residues. V was clipped by 0 bases and J by 5 bases; unmatched bases: 6. In nucleotides, the CDR3 is TGTGCCAGCAGCTTGGCCGCTAGCGGGGGAGGAGATACGCAGTATTTT. Protein sequence: CASSLAASGGGDTQYF.

The chain employs TRBV6-5 and TRBJ1-6; maybe TRBD1 (5 bases). The V and J ends lost 0 bases and 0 bases respectively, with 15 bases between them. The CDR3 loop spans 19 amino acids. The V gene's germline CDR1 is MNHEY and CDR2 SVGAGI. The CDR3, as DNA: TGTGCCAGCAGTTACTCGATATCAGGGCGTAGCTCCTATAATTCACCCCTCCACTTT. Residues: CASSYSISGRSSYNSPLHF.

The chain links TRBV6-6 to TRBJ2-3; weak D call: TRBD2 (6 bases). Trimming cost V 10 bases and J 1 base, with 9 bases left between them. The CDR3 is 12 residues long. Germline loops: CDR1 MNHNY, CDR2 SVGAGI (reference sequence). Here the CDR3 reads CATGGGTDTQYF. The CDR3 DNA reads as TGTGCCACCGGCGGGGGCACAGATACGCAGTATTTT.

This clonotype was observed at least ten times. In nucleotides, the CDR3 is TGCAGTGCTAATTCGCAAGAGACCCAGTACTTC. This translates into CSANSQETQYF. The genes are TRBV20-1 and TRBJ2-5; D is unresolved. Per germline, CDR1 DFQATT and CDR2 SNEGSKA (reference sequence). There are 11 residues in the CDR3. Between the trimmed V and J ends, which lost 4 bases and 2 bases, there was a span of 5 bases.

The chain carries TRBV5-6 and TRBJ2-7; weak D call: TRBD2 (6 bases). This CDR3 is 13 amino acids long. The ends were cut back, 1 base at V and 7 bases at J, with 12 bases in the middle. Germline V gene lookup returns CDR1 SGHDT and CDR2 YYEEEE. CDR3 amino acids: CASSLTSLNEQYF. The CDR3 DNA is TGTGCCAGCAGCTTGACTAGCCTCAATGAGCAGTACTTC.

This clonotype appeared a few times. The V call is TRBV27, the J call TRBJ1-1; unclear D gene. This CDR3 contains 16 residues. Germline assignment: CDR1 MNHEY and CDR2 SMNVEV (reference sequence). V shed 5 bases and J shed 5 bases, with 21 bases lying between them. CDR3 coding DNA: TGTGCCAGCAGTCCCCTTTTACCTTACCCGAGAACTGAAGCTTTCTTT. The encoded protein is CASSPLLPYPRTEAFF.

The chain couples TRBV3-1 to TRBJ2-5, with D perhaps matching TRBD1 (6 bases). The CDR3 contains 16 residues. From germline, CDR1 is LGHDT and CDR2 YNNKEL (reference sequence). Trimming removed 4 bases from V and 5 bases from J, with 20 bases in between. CDR3 loop: CASSLESGALRETQYF. In DNA form, the CDR3 reads TGTGCCAGCAGCCTCGAGTCAGGGGCGCTTAGGGAGACCCAGTACTTC.

This clonotype was picked up a small number of times. The chain employs TRBV20-1 and TRBJ2-3; 10 nucleotides line up with TRBD1. With 3 bases clipped from V and 2 bases from J, the junction kept 8 bases outside the gene matches. This CDR3 spans 16 amino acids. CDR1 DFQATT and CDR2 SNEGSKA come from the germline V gene (reference sequence). As DNA, the CDR3 is TGCAGTGCTAGTGGGGGGGACAGGGGATACACAGATACGCAGTATTTT. Residues: CSASGGDRGYTDTQYF.

The chain uses TRBV20-1 and TRBJ2-4, with 7 bases lining up with TRBD2. From germline, CDR1 is DFQATT and CDR2 SNEGSKA (reference sequence). The CDR3 has 13 residues. The J segment lost 3 bases and the V segment lost 6 bases, leaving 5 bases of the junction unmatched. The CDR3 coding sequence is TGCAGTGCCCCTGGACTAGTCAAAAACATTCAGTACTTC. Translation gives CSAPGLVKNIQYF.

This clonotype was counted a few times. The chain couples TRBV5-1 to TRBJ2-2, with D possibly called TRBD1 or TRBD2 (5 bases each). Looked up from germline, CDR1 is SGHRS and CDR2 is YFSETQ. Trimming shortened V by 9 bases and J by 4 bases, and 13 bases separated the two germline ends. This CDR3 has 13 amino acids. The CDR3 sequence: CATRDGVTGELFF. The CDR3, as DNA: TGCGCCACCAGGGACGGAGTCACCGGGGAGCTGTTTTTT.

This sequence joins TRBV2 and TRBJ2-3; D is ambiguous. Trimming took off 5 bases at V and 1 base at J, with 10 bases between the two ends. The length of the CDR3 is 14 residues. Germline values: CDR1 SNHLY, CDR2 FYNNEI. CDR3 coding DNA: TGTGCCAGCAGTCGAAGCTTCGGCACAGATACGCAGTATTTT. Its translation: CASSRSFGTDTQYF.

The V and J genes are TRBV24-1 and TRBJ2-4; 12 bases align to TRBD2. This CDR3 contains 15 residues. After removal of 3 bases from V and 6 bases from J, the junction contained 2 bases not matched to a gene. Germline-derived CDR1 and CDR2 are KGHDR and SFDVKD. DNA for the CDR3: TGTGCCACCAGTGATGAGGGACTAGCGGGAAACATTCAGTACTTC. Amino acids: CATSDEGLAGNIQYF.

This chain joins TRBV5-1 and TRBJ2-1; 8 bases line up with TRBD2. CDR1 and CDR2 from the germline V gene are SGHRS and YFSETQ. The CDR3 has 13 residues. V lost 5 bases to trimming and J lost 9 bases; unmatched junction nucleotides: 7. CDR3 nucleotide sequence: TGCGCCAGCAGACAGACTAGCGATGGTGAGCAGTTCTTC. This encodes CASRQTSDGEQFF. Full variable domain (outside the CDR3, taken from reference TRBV5-1 and TRBJ2-1): KAGVTQTPRYLIKTRGQQVTLSCSPISGHRSVSWYQQTPGQGLQFLFEYFSETQRNKGNFPGRFSGRQFSNSRSEMNVSTLELGDSALYLCASRQTSDGEQFFGPGTRLTVL.

The V call is TRBV28, the J call TRBJ1-6; D may be TRBD1 (5 bases). V was shortened by 7 bases and J by 1 base, with 14 bases between the two germline ends. CDR3 size: 16 residues. Germline V CDR1 and CDR2: MDHEN, SYDVKM. The CDR3 sequence is CASIRAGRSYNSPLHF. In nucleotides, the CDR3 is TGTGCCAGCATCAGGGCGGGGAGGTCCTATAATTCACCCCTCCACTTT.

The rearrangement joins TRBV19 to TRBJ2-1; D gene ambiguous. This CDR3 is 14 amino acids long. V was cut by 3 bases and J by 9 bases, with 15 bases left in between. The germline V gene has CDR1 LNHDA and CDR2 SQIVND (reference sequence). The CDR3 loop reads CASSMLAFDAEQFF. The CDR3 bases are TGTGCCAGTAGTATGTTGGCATTTGACGCTGAGCAGTTCTTC.

The chain joins TRBV7-9 to TRBJ1-1; perhaps TRBD1 as D (6 bases). The V gene's germline CDR1 is SEHNR and CDR2 FQNEAQ (reference sequence). This CDR3 has 17 residues. The V end was cut by 6 bases, the J end by 0 bases, with 20 bases between. The DNA for the CDR3 is TGTGCCAGCAGATCCTTCGGAACAGGGTCCATGAACACTGAAGCTTTCTTT. Protein sequence: CASRSFGTGSMNTEAFF.

The chain employs TRBV4-1 and TRBJ1-1, with 8 bases matching TRBD1. The CDR3 contains 15 residues. J lost 10 bases, V lost 2 bases, and 12 bases had no gene match. Germline V gives CDR1 MGHRA, CDR2 YSYEKL. The CDR3 DNA reads as TGCGCCAGCAGCCAAAAAGCGGGGGACAGGACGGGAGCTTTCTTT. This gives the protein CASSQKAGDRTGAFF.